This T cell receptor (beta chain) was captured by sequencing in a study of ipilimumab plus nivolumab after autologous stem cell transplantation. Study in general: Patients received a median of roughly five ipilimumab and roughly eight nivolumab doses.

Judged by abundance, this clone is large (0.1 to 1%). As yet, its antigen is unknown. Only in-frame clones appear in the TCRdb table, and some are missing; sequencing was by immunoSEQ multiplex PCR. The repertoire holds around 4,900 clones, with around 66% as singletons. Starting 14 to 28 days after autologous transplant, ipilimumab 1 mg/kg was given. The study, taken as a whole, reports: The authors say TCR, Treg and microbiome findings warrant further study.

The CDR3 is 14 residues long. The ends lost 4 bases at V and 7 bases at J; junction bases unmatched: 7. In germline, CDR1 is MDHEN, CDR2 SYDVKM. The source was PBMCs, collected in a trial of ipilimumab plus nivolumab as post-transplant consolidation. This receptor was obtained from a male donor with multiple myeloma. The gene calls are TRBV28 and TRBJ2-1, with 7 bases aligning to TRBD1. The DNA of the CDR3 is TGTGCCAGCAGTTCCGGACAGGATCGGAATGAGCAGTTCTTC. It is translated as CASSSGQDRNEQFF.